This TCR beta chain was profiled in a study of shared clonotypes between healthy human individuals. Here immunoSEQ multiplex PCR was the method, and the copy in TCRdb shows in-frame clones only, minus some. The sample records 2 million to 3 million clones, roughly 93% being singletons. This CDR3 comprises 16 residues. Looked up from germline, CDR1 is SQVTM and CDR2 is ANQGSEA. The germline V and J ends were trimmed by 0 bases and 5 bases, with 19 bases remaining between them. CD45RA+ naive and CD45RA-negative memory subsets were separated from CD4+ cells. The specimen sequenced was naive CD4+ T cells from PBMCs. Subset described: CD45RA+ positively selected. This sequence originates from a man aged 18 to 35 in good health. Some clones in this sample may be carry-over from other donors' samples. This chain joins TRBV29-1 and TRBJ2-5; maybe TRBD1 (5 bases). The CDR3 loop is CSVEESRVTIGETQYF. CDR3 nucleotide sequence: TGCAGCGTTGAAGAGAGCAGGGTCACGATTGGGGAGACCCAGTACTTC.